By proportion, the clone carrying this T cell receptor beta chain is medium-sized. Its antigen is currently unknown. The sample is drawn from a study of tumor-infiltrating lymphocytes in localized non-small cell lung cancer. At the level of the study: Tumor tissue and non-adjacent uninvolved lung came from each patient.

Study-wide findings and caveats: Compared with uninvolved lung, tumors showed higher T cell infiltration by TCRbeta sequencing. T-cell fraction did not differ between immunotypes IM1 and IM2.

Data came from immunoSEQ multiplex PCR; TCRdb stores just in-frame clones and leaves some out. Here the sample spans around 8,000 clones, about 64% being singletons. The sequence was collected from a human donor with non-small cell lung cancer. The sample comprised uninvolved lung tissue not adjacent to the tumor.

CDR3 DNA sequence: TGTGCCAGCAGTCACAGAGGGGAGTATGGCTACACCTTC. Translated: CASSHRGEYGYTF. The chain joins TRBV6-5 to TRBJ1-2, with D perhaps matching TRBD1 (5 bases). Germline CDR1 reads MNHEY; CDR2 reads SVGAGI. The V end was cut by 5 bases, the J end by 5 bases, with 12 bases between. The CDR3 runs 13 residues.